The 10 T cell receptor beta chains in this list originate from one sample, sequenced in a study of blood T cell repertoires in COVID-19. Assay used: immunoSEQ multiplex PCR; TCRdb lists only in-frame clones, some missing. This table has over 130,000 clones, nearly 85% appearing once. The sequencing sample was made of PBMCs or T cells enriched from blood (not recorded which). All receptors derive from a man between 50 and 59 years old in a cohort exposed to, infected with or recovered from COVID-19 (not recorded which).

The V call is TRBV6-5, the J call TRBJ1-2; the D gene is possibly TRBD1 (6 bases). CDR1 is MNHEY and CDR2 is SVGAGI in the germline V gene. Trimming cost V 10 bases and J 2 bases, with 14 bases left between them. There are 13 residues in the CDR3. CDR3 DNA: TGTGCCACCGCAGTTGGACAGAACTATGGCTACACCTTC. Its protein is CATAVGQNYGYTF.

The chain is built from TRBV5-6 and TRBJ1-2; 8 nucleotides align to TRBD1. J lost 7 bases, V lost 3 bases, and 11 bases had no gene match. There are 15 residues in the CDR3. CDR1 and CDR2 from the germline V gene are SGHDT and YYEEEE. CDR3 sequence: CASSYGQGSGRGYTF. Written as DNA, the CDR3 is TGTGCCAGCAGCTACGGACAGGGATCCGGTCGTGGCTACACCTTC.

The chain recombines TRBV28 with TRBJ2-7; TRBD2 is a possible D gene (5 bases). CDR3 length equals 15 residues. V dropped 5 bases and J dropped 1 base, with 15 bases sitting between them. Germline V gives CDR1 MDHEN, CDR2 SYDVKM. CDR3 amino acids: CASSLLEAGSYEQYF. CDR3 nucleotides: TGTGCCAGCAGTCTGCTGGAGGCCGGGTCCTACGAGCAGTACTTC.

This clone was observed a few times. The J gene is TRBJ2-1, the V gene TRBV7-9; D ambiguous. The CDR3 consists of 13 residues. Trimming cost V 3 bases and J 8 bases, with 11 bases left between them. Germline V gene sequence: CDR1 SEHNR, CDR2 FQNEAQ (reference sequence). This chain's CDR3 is CASSFGSSYEQFF. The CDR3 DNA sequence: TGTGCCAGCAGCTTCGGTTCCTCCTATGAGCAGTTCTTC.

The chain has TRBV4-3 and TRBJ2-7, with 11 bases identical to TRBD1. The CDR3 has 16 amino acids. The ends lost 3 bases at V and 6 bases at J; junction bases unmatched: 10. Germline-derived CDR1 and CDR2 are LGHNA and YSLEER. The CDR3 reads CASSQDTGTGGFEQYF. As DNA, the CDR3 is TGCGCCAGCAGCCAGGACACCGGGACAGGGGGGTTCGAGCAGTACTTC.

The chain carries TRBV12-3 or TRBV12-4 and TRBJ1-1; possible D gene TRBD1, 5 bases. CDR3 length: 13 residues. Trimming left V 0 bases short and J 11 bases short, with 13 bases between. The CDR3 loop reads CASSLAGGAFAFF. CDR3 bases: TGTGCCAGCAGTTTAGCGGGAGGGGCGTTCGCTTTCTTT.

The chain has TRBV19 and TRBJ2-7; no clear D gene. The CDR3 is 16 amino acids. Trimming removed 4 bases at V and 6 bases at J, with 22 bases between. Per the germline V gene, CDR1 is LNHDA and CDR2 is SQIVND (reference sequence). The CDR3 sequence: CASSKEDRRSLSEQYF. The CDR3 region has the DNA TGTGCCAGTAGTAAGGAAGACCGCCGGAGCCTAAGCGAGCAGTACTTC.

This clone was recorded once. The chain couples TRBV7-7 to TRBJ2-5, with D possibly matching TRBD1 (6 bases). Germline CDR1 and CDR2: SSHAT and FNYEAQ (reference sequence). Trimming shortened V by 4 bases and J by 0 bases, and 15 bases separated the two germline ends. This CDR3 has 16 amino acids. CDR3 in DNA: TGTGCCAGCAGCTCAGGGGTCAGGGGACACCAAGAGACCCAGTACTTC. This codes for CASSSGVRGHQETQYF.

CDR3 loop: CASSLAQYGELFF. The CDR3 region has the DNA TGTGCCAGCAGCTTAGCACAATACGGGGAGCTGTTTTTT. The genes are TRBV11-2 and TRBJ2-2; no clear D. V shed 1 base and J shed 7 bases, with 7 bases lying between them. The germline CDR1 and CDR2 sequences are SGHAT and FQNNGV. CDR3 size: 13 residues.

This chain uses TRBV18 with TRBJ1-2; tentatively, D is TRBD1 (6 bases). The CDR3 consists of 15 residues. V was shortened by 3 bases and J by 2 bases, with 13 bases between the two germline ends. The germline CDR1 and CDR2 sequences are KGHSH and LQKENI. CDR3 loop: CASSPTGQTNYGYTF. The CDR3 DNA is TGTGCCAGCTCACCCACAGGACAGACCAACTATGGCTACACCTTC.